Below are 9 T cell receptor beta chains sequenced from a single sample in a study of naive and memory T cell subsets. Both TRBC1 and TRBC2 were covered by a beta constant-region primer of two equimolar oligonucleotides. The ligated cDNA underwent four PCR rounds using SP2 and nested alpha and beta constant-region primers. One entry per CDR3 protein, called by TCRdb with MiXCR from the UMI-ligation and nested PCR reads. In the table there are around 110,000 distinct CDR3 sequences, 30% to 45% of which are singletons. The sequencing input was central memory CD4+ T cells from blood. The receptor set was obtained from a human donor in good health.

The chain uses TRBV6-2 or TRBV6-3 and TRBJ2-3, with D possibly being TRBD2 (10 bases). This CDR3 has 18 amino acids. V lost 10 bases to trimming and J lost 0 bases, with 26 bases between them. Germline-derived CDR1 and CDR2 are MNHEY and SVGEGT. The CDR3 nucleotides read TGTGCCACCGCGACAGGGGGGAAACTAGCGGGAAGCACAGATACGCAGTATTTT. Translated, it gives CATATGGKLAGSTDTQYF.

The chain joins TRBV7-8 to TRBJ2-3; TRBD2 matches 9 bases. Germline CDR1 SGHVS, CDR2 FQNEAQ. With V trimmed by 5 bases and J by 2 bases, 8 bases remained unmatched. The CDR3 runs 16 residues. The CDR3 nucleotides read TGTGCCAGCAGCCCCCTTGCGGGAGGGACCACAGATACGCAGTATTTT. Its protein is CASSPLAGGTTDTQYF.

Here the CDR3 reads CASSAALVGETQYF. The CDR3 DNA sequence: TGCGCCAGCAGCGCCGCCCTAGTAGGAGAGACCCAGTACTTC. The chain employs TRBV5-1 and TRBJ2-5, with D unclear. Per the germline V gene, CDR1 is SGHRS and CDR2 is YFSETQ. Trimming took 4 bases from V and 4 from J, leaving 14 bases between them. The CDR3 loop spans 14 amino acids. Full variable domain (remainder filled in from reference TRBV5-1 and TRBJ2-5): KAGVTQTPRYLIKTRGQQVTLSCSPISGHRSVSWYQQTPGQGLQFLFEYFSETQRNKGNFPGRFSGRQFSNSRSEMNVSTLELGDSALYLCASSAALVGETQYFGPGTRLLVL.

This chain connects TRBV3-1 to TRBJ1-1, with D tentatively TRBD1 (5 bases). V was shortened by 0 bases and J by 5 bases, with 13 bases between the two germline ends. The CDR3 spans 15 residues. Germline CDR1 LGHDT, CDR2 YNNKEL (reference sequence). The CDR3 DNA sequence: TGTGCCAGCAGCCAAGAGGGGAACCGGGGGACTGAAGCTTTCTTT. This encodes CASSQEGNRGTEAFF.

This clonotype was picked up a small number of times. The CDR3 nucleotides are TGTGCCAGCAGCTTAGCCCTAGCGGGAGGTCGCGAGCAGTACTTC. Translated: CASSLALAGGREQYF. V gene TRBV11-2 combines with J gene TRBJ2-7; 11 nucleotides line up with TRBD2. Germline lookup yields CDR1 SGHAT and CDR2 FQNNGV. After removal of 1 base from V and 6 bases from J, the junction contained 5 bases not matched to a gene. The CDR3 has 15 amino acids.

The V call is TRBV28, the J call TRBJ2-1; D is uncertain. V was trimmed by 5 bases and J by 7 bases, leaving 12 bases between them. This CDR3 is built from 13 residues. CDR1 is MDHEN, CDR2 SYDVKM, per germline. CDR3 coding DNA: TGTGCCAGCAGTGGAGCTATGAGGAATGAGCAGTTCTTC. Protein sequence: CASSGAMRNEQFF. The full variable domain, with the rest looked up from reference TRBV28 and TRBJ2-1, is DVKVTQSSRYLVKRTGEKVFLECVQDMDHENMFWYRQDPGLGLRLIYFSYDVKMKEKGDIPEGYSVSREKKERFSLILESASTNQTSMYLCASSGAMRNEQFFGPGTRLTVL.

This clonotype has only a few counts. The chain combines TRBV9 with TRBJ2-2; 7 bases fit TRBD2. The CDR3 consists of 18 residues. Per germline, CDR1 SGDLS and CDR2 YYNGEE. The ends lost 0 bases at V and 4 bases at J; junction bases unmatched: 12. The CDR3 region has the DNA TGTGCCAGCAGCGTAGATCAAGCGGGGAGTGTCGGCACCGGGGAGCTGTTTTTT. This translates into CASSVDQAGSVGTGELFF. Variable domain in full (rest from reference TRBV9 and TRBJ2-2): DSGVTQTPKHLITATGQRVTLRCSPRSGDLSVYWYQQSLDQGLQFLIQYYNGEERAKGNILERFSAQQFPDLHSELNLSSLELGDSALYFCASSVDQAGSVGTGELFFGEGSRLTVL.

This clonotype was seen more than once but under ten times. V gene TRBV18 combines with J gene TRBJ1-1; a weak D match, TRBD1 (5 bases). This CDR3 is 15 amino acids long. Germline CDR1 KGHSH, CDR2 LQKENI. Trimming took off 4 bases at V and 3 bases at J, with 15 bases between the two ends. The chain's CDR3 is CASSLRDLGYTEAFF. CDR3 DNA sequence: TGTGCCAGCTCACTAAGGGACCTAGGGTACACTGAAGCTTTCTTT.

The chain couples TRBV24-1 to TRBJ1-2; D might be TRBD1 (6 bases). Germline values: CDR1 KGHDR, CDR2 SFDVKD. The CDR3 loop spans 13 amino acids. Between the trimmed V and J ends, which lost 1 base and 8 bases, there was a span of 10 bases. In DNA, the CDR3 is TGTGCCACCAGTGATTTACAGGGTCGCGGCTACACCTTC. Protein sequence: CATSDLQGRGYTF.